Here is one TCR beta chain with its context. Antigen unknown. This entry is derived from a study of cytomegalovirus exposure and HLA in healthy donors. Study results and caveats: Through in vitro validation, a few CMV-associated chains were shown to be specific for CMV antigens. Follow-up analysis found HLA locus-dependent TCR association rates, highest for DRB1 and lowest for HLA-C. Usually a TCR sequence was rare, but some public TCRs were found in many donors.

At the time of sampling, donors were nominally healthy, though unrecorded immune exposures were likely. It was with 60 Vbeta and 13 Jbeta primers that the PCR ran. The repertoire was sequenced with immunoSEQ multiplex PCR; TCRdb's copy has only in-frame clones and lacks some. The sample records 97,000 or so clones, 63% being singletons. Sequenced input: PBMCs. The sequence was collected from a human donor in good health.

In nucleotides, the CDR3 is TGTGCCAGCAGCTCGGTCAGGGACACTGAAGCTTTCTTT. Its translation: CASSSVRDTEAFF. The V gene is TRBV5-4, the J gene TRBJ1-1, with a weak D call TRBD1 (5 bases). The CDR3 has 13 residues. The V gene's germline CDR1 is SGHNT and CDR2 YYREEE (reference sequence). V lost 3 bases and J 3 bases, leaving 9 bases between the germline ends.